The TCR beta chain described here comes from a study of response to subunit inactivated influenza vaccine. The germline V gene encodes CDR1 MDHEN and CDR2 SYDVKM. V lost 5 bases to trimming and J lost 5 bases; unmatched junction nucleotides: 10. The CDR3 runs 15 residues. TCRdb analysed the RT-PCR reads with MiXCR anew, one entry per CDR3 protein. This sample has 290,000 or so distinct CDR3 sequences, with approximately 23% found just once. The receptor comes from a man aged 50 to 69 who received an inactivated influenza vaccine. The V gene is TRBV28, the J gene TRBJ2-7, with TRBD1 identical over 9 bases. The starting material was PBMCs from blood, obtained approximately 20 months after vaccination. Here the CDR3 reads CASSPPGQGVHEQYF. CDR3 DNA sequence: TGTGCCAGCAGTCCTCCGGGACAGGGAGTCCACGAGCAGTACTTC.